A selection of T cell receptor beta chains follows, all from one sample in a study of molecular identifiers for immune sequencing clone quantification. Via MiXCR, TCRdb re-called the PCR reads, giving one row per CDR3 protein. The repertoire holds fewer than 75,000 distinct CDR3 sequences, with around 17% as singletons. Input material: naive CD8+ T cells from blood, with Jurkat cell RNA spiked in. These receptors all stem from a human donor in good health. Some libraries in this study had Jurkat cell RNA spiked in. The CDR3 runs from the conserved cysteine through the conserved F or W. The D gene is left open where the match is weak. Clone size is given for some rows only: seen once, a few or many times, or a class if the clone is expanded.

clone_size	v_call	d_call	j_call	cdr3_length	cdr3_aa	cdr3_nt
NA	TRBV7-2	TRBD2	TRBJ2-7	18	CASSTTPGLAEGYYEQYF	TGTGCCAGCAGCACGACACCGGGACTAGCGGAGGGTTACTACGAGCAGTACTTC
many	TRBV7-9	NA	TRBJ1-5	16	CASCRGGEDVNQPQHF	TGTGCCAGCTGTCGTGGAGGGGAGGATGTCAATCAGCCCCAGCATTTT
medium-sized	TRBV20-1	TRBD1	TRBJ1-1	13	CSARDRDFTEAFF	TGCAGTGCTCGGGACAGGGATTTCACTGAAGCTTTCTTT
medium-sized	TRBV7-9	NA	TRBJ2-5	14	CASRPRLVQETQYF	TGTGCCAGCAGGCCCAGACTAGTACAAGAGACCCAGTACTTC
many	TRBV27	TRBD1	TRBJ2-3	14	CASSRDRAQDTQYF	TGTGCCAGCAGCCGGGACAGGGCACAAGATACGCAGTATTTT
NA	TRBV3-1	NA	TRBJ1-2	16	CASSQELSGSYYGYTF	TGTGCCAGCAGCCAAGAACTTTCCGGCAGCTACTATGGCTACACCTTC
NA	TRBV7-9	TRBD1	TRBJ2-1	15	CASSLDRGLRNEQFF	TGTGCCAGCAGCTTAGACAGGGGGCTACGTAATGAGCAGTTCTTC
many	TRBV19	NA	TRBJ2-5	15	CASSRYGADQETQYF	TGTGCCAGTAGTAGATACGGGGCGGACCAAGAGACCCAGTACTTC
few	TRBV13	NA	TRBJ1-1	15	CASSLHQGPNTEAFF	TGTGCCAGCAGCCTTCACCAGGGCCCGAACACTGAAGCTTTCTTT
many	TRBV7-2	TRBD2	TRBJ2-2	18	CASSGLATGVMNTGELFF	TGTGCCAGCAGCGGACTAGCAACGGGAGTAATGAACACCGGGGAGCTGTTTTTT
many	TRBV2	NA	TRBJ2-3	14	CASSELQGTDTQYF	TGTGCCAGCAGTGAACTACAGGGCACAGATACGCAGTATTTT
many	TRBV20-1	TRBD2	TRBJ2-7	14	CSARDLTSVDEQYF	TGCAGTGCTAGAGATCTCACTAGCGTCGACGAGCAGTACTTC
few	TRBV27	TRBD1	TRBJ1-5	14	CASSKSGGDQPQHF	TGTGCCAGCAGTAAGTCAGGGGGAGATCAGCCCCAGCATTTT
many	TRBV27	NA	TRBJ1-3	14	CASSLTGSGNTIYF	TGTGCCAGCAGTTTGACAGGCTCTGGAAACACCATATATTTT
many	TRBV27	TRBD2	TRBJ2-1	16	CASSDGLAGNYNEQFF	TGTGCCAGCAGTGACGGACTAGCGGGAAACTACAATGAGCAGTTCTTC
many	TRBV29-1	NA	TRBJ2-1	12	CSAEGAYNEQFF	TGCAGCGCCGAAGGCGCCTACAATGAGCAGTTCTTC
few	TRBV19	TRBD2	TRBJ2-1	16	CASSIISLAGGNEQFF	TGTGCCAGTAGTATAATTTCCCTAGCGGGAGGGAATGAGCAGTTCTTC